Shown below are 21 T cell receptor beta chains from a single sample sequenced in a study of blood T cells in healthy people across ages. The authors ran a second PCR of about 7 to 11 cycles using a sample-barcoded 5' primer and a J-beta primer mix. TCRdb processed the 5' RACE reads anew with MiXCR; each CDR3 protein has one entry. The sample has fewer than 750,000 distinct CDR3 sequences, 45% to 55% seen once. The sequencing input was blood. The source of these receptors is an elderly man in good health.

This clonotype came up once. This chain joins TRBV18 and TRBJ2-1; 7 nucleotides line up with TRBD2. This CDR3 region has 15 residues. Germline V gene lookup returns CDR1 KGHSH and CDR2 LQKENI. Germline trimming cut 2 bases from V and 5 bases from J; bases unmatched to any gene: 6. The CDR3 reads CASSPRLAENNEQFF. CDR3 DNA sequence: TGTGCCAGCTCACCAAGGCTAGCGGAAAACAATGAGCAGTTCTTC.

The chain combines TRBV29-1 with TRBJ2-2; D is perhaps TRBD2 (6 bases). Germline loops: CDR1 SQVTM, CDR2 ANQGSEA. The CDR3 loop spans 14 amino acids. Trimming took off 1 base at V and 6 bases at J, with 12 bases between the two ends. The DNA of the CDR3 is TGCAGCGTTGAAGTGGGGCGCGGGGCCGGGGAGCTGTTTTTT. Its protein is CSVEVGRGAGELFF.

This clonotype was seen a handful of times. A much larger clone lies a single base off, so this may be a read error. The chain carries TRBV6-6 and TRBJ2-7; D not resolved. Germline V gene sequence: CDR1 MNHNY, CDR2 SVGAGI (reference sequence). The CDR3 has 13 residues. The CDR3 region is CVSTWASSYEQYF. The CDR3 DNA is TGTGTCAGCACCTGGGCAAGCTCCTACGAGCAGTACTTC.

The gene calls are TRBV20-1 and TRBJ2-1; 7 positions match TRBD2. This CDR3 has 16 amino acids. In germline, CDR1 is DFQATT, CDR2 SNEGSKA (reference sequence). V was pared by 6 bases and J by 4 bases, with 15 bases of the junction left unmatched. CDR3 region: CSALGVAGDHYNEQFF. The CDR3 nucleotides read TGCAGTGCCCTAGGGGTGGCGGGGGACCATTACAATGAGCAGTTCTTC.

This clonotype was found a few times. The CDR3 protein is CASGIADSYNEQFF. The CDR3 DNA is TGTGCCAGCGGTATAGCAGACTCCTACAATGAGCAGTTCTTC. The chain carries TRBV6-2 or TRBV6-3 and TRBJ2-1; D gene uncertain. Trimming shortened V by 8 bases and J by 0 bases, and 11 bases separated the two germline ends. From germline, CDR1 is MNHEY and CDR2 SVGEGT. This CDR3 is 14 amino acids long.

The genes are TRBV7-2 and TRBJ2-6; 9 bases match TRBD1. Germline V gene sequence: CDR1 SGHTA, CDR2 FQGNSA. The junction had 12 bases not matched to a gene; V was cut back by 6 bases and J by 6 bases. The CDR3 sequence is 17 residues long. In DNA, the CDR3 is TGTGCCAGCAGGTCACAGGGGGCTCTATTTTCGGCCAACGTCCTGACTTTC. Translating it yields CASRSQGALFSANVLTF.

The V call is TRBV25-1, the J call TRBJ1-1, with TRBD1 as a possible D gene (6 bases). The germline gives CDR1 MGHDK, CDR2 SYGVNS. CDR3 length equals 13 residues. The V and J ends lost 9 bases and 4 bases respectively, with 15 bases between them. CDR3 in amino acids: CASSPRGSTEAFF. CDR3 coding DNA: TGTGCCAGTAGCCCCAGGGGAAGCACTGAAGCTTTCTTT.

At least ten counts were recorded for this clonotype. At one boundary the junction diverges from the germline segment, which might be a read error. The genes are TRBV6-5 and TRBJ2-1; D ambiguous. CDR1 and CDR2 from the germline V gene are MNHEY and SVGAGI. The CDR3 spans 13 residues. The CDR3: CASSDSKGQAGFF. As DNA, the CDR3 is TGTGCCAGCAGTGACTCGAAGGGCCAGGCTGGGTTCTTC.

This clonotype was counted only a few times. This chain connects TRBV4-3 to TRBJ2-1, with D possibly TRBD1 on 7 matching bases. From germline, CDR1 is LGHNA and CDR2 YSLEER. The V and J ends lost 5 bases and 7 bases respectively, with 18 bases between them. The CDR3 runs to 15 residues. This chain's CDR3 is CASSTGGGVGNEQFF. Here the CDR3 DNA reads TGCGCCAGCAGCACTGGAGGGGGCGTGGGGAATGAGCAGTTCTTC.

This clonotype appeared a few times. The chain uses TRBV5-1 and TRBJ2-7, with TRBD1 matching 10 bases. This CDR3 is 17 amino acids long. Per germline, CDR1 SGHRS and CDR2 YFSETQ. V dropped 3 bases and J dropped 1; count of bases not matched to a gene: 10. CDR3 DNA sequence: TGCGCCAGCAGCTGGAACCAGGACAGGGGGAGGTCCTACGAGCAGTACTTC. Its protein is CASSWNQDRGRSYEQYF.

V gene TRBV9 combines with J gene TRBJ2-5; 9 nucleotides align to TRBD1. Looked up from germline, CDR1 is SGDLS and CDR2 is YYNGEE. V lost 4 bases and J lost 5; bases outside the gene matches: 9. This CDR3 comprises 15 residues. CDR3 sequence: CASSQKDRGYETQYF. CDR3 sequence (DNA): TGTGCCAGCAGCCAAAAAGACAGGGGGTATGAGACCCAGTACTTC.

A remark on this clonotype: At one boundary the junction diverges from the germline segment, which might be a read error. V usage is TRBV14 and J usage is TRBJ1-2; D unresolved. Per germline, CDR1 SGHDN and CDR2 FVKESK. The CDR3 length is 13 residues. CDR3 region: CASSEEVVYGYTF. The CDR3 nucleotides read TGTGCCAGCAGCGAAGAAGTCGTCTATGGCTACACCTTC.

The V and J genes are TRBV13 and TRBJ2-2; no definite D call. The CDR3 is 16 amino acids. V dropped 3 bases and J dropped 0 bases, with 11 bases sitting between them. Per germline, CDR1 PRHDT and CDR2 FYEKMQ (reference sequence). CDR3 sequence (DNA): TGTGCCAGCAGCTTCGTCGAACACTCGAACACCGGGGAGCTGTTTTTT. It yields the protein CASSFVEHSNTGELFF.

There are a few counts of this clonotype. The chain carries TRBV29-1 and TRBJ2-7, with no clear D. CDR1 is SQVTM, CDR2 ANQGSEA, per germline. Trimming cost V 5 bases and J 6 bases, with 17 bases left between them. The CDR3 spans 13 residues. CDR3 in amino acids: CSVTPVSGREQYF. The CDR3 DNA sequence: TGCAGCGTTACTCCCGTCTCCGGCCGCGAGCAGTACTTC.

The chain joins TRBV29-1 to TRBJ2-2; no definite D call. CDR1 and CDR2 (germline): SQVTM, ANQGSEA. Trimming took 0 bases from V and 6 from J, leaving 8 bases between them. The CDR3 length is 13 residues. The chain's CDR3 is CSVEDRLAGELFF. The CDR3 region has the DNA TGCAGCGTTGAAGATAGACTTGCCGGGGAGCTGTTTTTT.

The genes are TRBV29-1 and TRBJ1-2; 7 bases fit TRBD1. Per the germline V gene, CDR1 is SQVTM and CDR2 is ANQGSEA. This CDR3 region has 14 residues. V dropped 6 bases and J dropped 0; count of bases not matched to a gene: 7. CDR3 coding DNA: TGCAGCGTCCGGGGACAGCGGACTAACTATGGCTACACCTTC. Encoded protein: CSVRGQRTNYGYTF.

This clonotype was observed once. This could be a read error, since a much larger clone is one nucleotide away. The genes are TRBV10-3 and TRBJ1-2; no reliable D call. Germline values: CDR1 ENHRY, CDR2 SYGVKD. There are 14 residues in the CDR3. The V and J ends lost 3 bases and 3 bases respectively, with 11 bases between them. In nucleotides, the CDR3 is TGTGCCATCAGTGAAGTCGGCAGAGACTATGGCTACACCTTC. It encodes CAISEVGRDYGYTF.

Remarks on this clonotype: Being one base from a much bigger clone, this may be a read error. CDR3 residues: CAGSQEDYGTQYF. The DNA of the CDR3 is TGTGCCGGCAGCCAAGAAGACTATGGCACGCAGTATTTT. The V and J genes are TRBV4-2 and TRBJ2-3; D perhaps matches TRBD2 (5 bases). Germline lookup yields CDR1 LGHNA and CDR2 YNFKEQ. The CDR3 length is 13 residues.

This chain joins TRBV28 and TRBJ2-3; 7 bases fit TRBD1. This CDR3 spans 17 amino acids. The J segment lost 3 bases and the V segment lost 1 base, leaving 10 bases of the junction unmatched. The V gene's germline CDR1 is MDHEN and CDR2 SYDVKM. The CDR3 protein is CASSLFQGDHYTDTQYF. Here the CDR3 DNA reads TGTGCCAGCAGTTTATTCCAGGGGGACCATTATACAGATACGCAGTATTTT.

CDR3 in DNA: TGTGCCAGCAGTGAAGTCGCACTAGCGGGGACAGATACGCAGTATTTT. This gives the protein CASSEVALAGTDTQYF. This sequence joins TRBV2 and TRBJ2-3, with 10 bases lining up with TRBD2. This CDR3 region has 16 residues. Looked up from germline, CDR1 is SNHLY and CDR2 is FYNNEI. J lost 3 bases, V lost 1 base, and 4 bases had no gene match. Variable domain in full (rest from reference TRBV2 and TRBJ2-3): EPEVTQTPSHQVTQMGQEVILRCVPISNHLYFYWYRQILGQKVEFLVSFYNNEISEKSEIFDDQFSVERPDGSNFTLKIRSTKLEDSAMYFCASSEVALAGTDTQYFGPGTRLTVL.

Only one count was recorded for this clonotype. At one end the junction does not follow the germline gene, possibly because of a read error. This chain connects TRBV6-6 to TRBJ2-5; 10 bases align to TRBD1. This CDR3 spans 15 amino acids. Germline-derived CDR1 and CDR2 are MNHNY and SVGAGI (reference sequence). The CDR3 region is CASSYSGTGVRAQYF. The CDR3 DNA sequence: TGTGCCAGTAGTTACTCCGGGACAGGGGTGAGGGCGCAGTACTTC.